The next 5 T cell receptor beta chains were all read from a single sample in a study of blood T cell repertoires in COVID-19. The table came from immunoSEQ multiplex PCR; TCRdb's copy has only in-frame clones and leaves some out. The table has about 170,000 clones, approximately 90% seen once. What was sequenced was peripheral blood. Every receptor here comes from a man in his forties or fifties who had recovered from COVID-19.

V and J are TRBV19 and TRBJ2-5; 9 bases agree with TRBD2. Germline V gene sequence: CDR1 LNHDA, CDR2 SQIVND (reference sequence). This CDR3 region has 19 residues. The V gene end was trimmed by 1 base and the J gene end by 0 bases; junction bases not matched to a gene: 12. The CDR3 protein is CASSIVGGGALSYQETQYF. CDR3 coding DNA: TGTGCCAGTAGTATAGTAGGCGGGGGGGCTCTTTCGTACCAAGAGACCCAGTACTTC.

The V and J genes are TRBV6-5 and TRBJ2-1; 8 bases fit TRBD2. This CDR3 is 15 amino acids long. Per the germline V gene, CDR1 is MNHEY and CDR2 is SVGAGI. The ends lost 6 bases at V and 3 bases at J; junction bases unmatched: 7. The chain's CDR3 is CASSTGGASYNEQFF. The CDR3 bases are TGTGCCAGCAGCACGGGGGGGGCAAGCTACAATGAGCAGTTCTTC.

The CDR3 coding sequence is TGTGCCAGCAGCTCCTTTGGGGGGTATGAGCAGTTCTTC. This sequence encodes CASSSFGGYEQFF. This rearrangement joins TRBV7-9 to TRBJ2-1; the D gene is possibly TRBD2 (6 bases). This CDR3 is built from 13 residues. Germline V gives CDR1 SEHNR, CDR2 FQNEAQ (reference sequence). V shed 4 bases and J shed 8 bases, with 12 bases lying between them.

The chain combines TRBV15 with TRBJ2-1; tentatively, D is TRBD1 (5 bases). Germline V CDR1 and CDR2: LNHNV, YYDKDF (reference sequence). Trimming took 5 bases from V and 6 from J, leaving 26 bases between them. This CDR3 has 18 residues. CDR3 amino acids: CATSSPYDQGLGSNEQFF. DNA for the CDR3: TGTGCCACCAGCTCACCATATGACCAGGGTCTCGGCAGCAATGAGCAGTTCTTC.

There are a few counts of this clone. This chain links TRBV11-1 with TRBJ2-3; 11 bases match TRBD1. CDR3 length: 16 residues. V was pared by 4 bases and J by 9 bases, with 12 bases of the junction left unmatched. Germline V CDR1 and CDR2: SGHAT, FQDESV (reference sequence). CDR3 bases: TGTGCCAGCAGCTCACGGACAGGGGGCTCACCGGGGACGCAGTATTTT. It yields the protein CASSSRTGGSPGTQYF. Full variable domain (outside the CDR3, taken from reference TRBV11-1 and TRBJ2-3): EAEVAQSPRYKITEKSQAVAFWCDPISGHATLYWYRQILGQGPELLVQFQDESVVDDSQLPKDRFSAERLKGVDSTLKIQPAELGDSAMYLCASSSRTGGSPGTQYFGPGTRLTVL.